The entry that follows covers one T cell receptor beta chain sequence. Its cognate antigen has yet to be identified. Base qualities were left out, and no much larger clone turns up one base away. Between the V and J ends, shortened by 1 base and 1 base respectively, the junction contains 10 bases. The CDR1 and CDR2 encoded by the germline V gene are SGHAT and FQNNGV. The CDR3 measures 15 amino acids from cysteine to phenylalanine. Solely the CDR3 DNA is kept, with 45 bases framed from the first base. Read against the paper, the sample's treatment or condition label means: in vitro stimulation with specific CMV peptide epitopes to enrich CMV-specific T cells. These data belong to a study of T cell repertoires in cytomegalovirus infection (dated by TCRdb to 2018 to 2020). Concerning the study at large: Alongside well-studied HLA-B-restricted epitopes, the peptide stimulations were aimed at recently identified HLA-C-restricted CMV epitopes, whose presentation resists viral immunomodulation. Donor HLA type was relevant to the analysis, as public TCR beta signatures indicated carriage of CMV infection together with the matching HLA type. Beyond this particular receptor, the publication reports: Carriers of CMV infection plus the relevant HLA type were discriminated by the cumulative frequency of public TCR beta family members in the study cohort and in an independent roughly 400-donor cohort. The ex vivo response was dominated by HLA-C-restricted CMV-specific TCR beta clonotypes, which also provided the single most frequent clonotype in two of eight donors.

Instrument used: Illumina HiSeq 1500. TCRdb trimmed the raw reads at Q25, called clones with MiXCR and kept productive beta chains. Merged by CDR3 protein, the rows form single entries marked with the most common genes and DNA. Counted in this sample were about 920,000 distinct CDR3 sequences; more than 25% of them appeared once. The ten top clones hold over 11% of the sample. This TCR came from a human donor in good health (CMV status not recorded). Some clones in this sample may be carry-over from other donors' samples. Sequencing used cultured CD8+ T cells from PBMCs, obtained from culture after CMV antigen stimulation. Here the chain combines TRBV11-2 and TRBJ1-1, with no confidently assigned D gene. The nucleotide sequence reads TGTGCCAGCAGCTTAGTGTTGAAGCGGAACACTGAAGCTTTCTTT. Its protein is CASSLVLKRNTEAFF.